The source of this T cell receptor (beta chain) is a study of CD8 T cells in ankylosing spondylitis. This clonotype turned up a few times. Its antigen is not known. Study conclusions and caveats: What seemed typical of ankylosing spondylitis blood was a TCR beta motif built from 8 or 9 highly homologous variants. Clones linked to disease, bearing a CD8+ phenotype, were relatively rare in peripheral blood.

Germline assignment: CDR1 SQVTM and CDR2 ANQGSEA. The ends were cut back, 7 bases at V and 7 bases at J, with 16 bases in the middle. There are 12 residues in the CDR3. TCRdb processed the 5' RACE reads anew with MiXCR; each CDR3 protein has one entry. The data show roughly 670,000 distinct CDR3 sequences, around 20% seen once. This clonotype originated in a male donor with ankylosing spondylitis. The sequenced material came from blood, either unsorted or a sorted T cell fraction (not recorded which). The gene calls are TRBV29-1 and TRBJ1-2; a possible D gene is TRBD1 (5 bases). The CDR3 DNA follows: TGCAGCGCGGGCCTAGGAGGGGCTGGCTACACCTTC. Protein product: CSAGLGGAGYTF.